Below are 6 T cell receptor beta chains sequenced from a single sample in a study of radiation and T cells in renal cell carcinoma. Here immunoSEQ multiplex PCR was the method, and the copy in TCRdb shows in-frame clones only, minus some. The table lists some 110,000 clones, roughly 80% of them singletons. Time point: baseline pretreatment blood. As to treatment: 15 Gy SBRT to primary tumor, nephrectomy 4 weeks later. Material: blood, obtained from a patient whose treatment included radiotherapy and nephrectomy. Receptors originate from a woman aged 60-75 years with renal cell carcinoma.

This chain uses TRBV11-3 with TRBJ1-1; no clear D. The CDR3 consists of 13 residues. Trimming stripped 1 base from V and 3 bases from J, with 6 bases between. Germline CDR1 is SGHNT and CDR2 is YENEEA. The CDR3 here is CASSLGRYTEAFF. The CDR3 DNA reads TGTGCCAGCAGCTTAGGAAGATACACTGAAGCTTTCTTT. The whole variable domain, remainder taken from reference TRBV11-3 and TRBJ1-1, is EAGVVQSPRYKIIEKKQPVAFWCNPISGHNTLYWYLQNLGQGPELLIRYENEEAVDDSQLPKDRFSAERLKGVDSTLKIQPAELGDSAVYLCASSLGRYTEAFFGQGTRLTVV.

This clone was observed a few times. The rearrangement uses TRBV5-1 and TRBJ1-1; tentatively, D is TRBD1 (5 bases). V dropped 5 bases and J dropped 7 bases, with 15 bases sitting between them. Germline CDR1 is SGHRS and CDR2 is YFSETQ. The CDR3 totals 13 residues. DNA for the CDR3: TGCGCCAGCAGTTTAAGGGGTGGGAATGAAGCTTTCTTT. It is translated as CASSLRGGNEAFF.

The rearrangement joins TRBV29-1 to TRBJ1-3, with a possible D match to TRBD1 (6 bases). The CDR3 runs to 13 residues. Germline V CDR1 and CDR2: SQVTM, ANQGSEA. Deletions cut 7 bases from V and 4 bases from J, with 14 bases between. CDR3 bases: TGCAGCGCTGACCAGGGGCGCGGAAACACCATATATTTT. Residues: CSADQGRGNTIYF.

The chain combines TRBV7-6 with TRBJ1-2; D unclear. Germline loops: CDR1 SGHVS, CDR2 FNYEAQ. The CDR3 is 13 residues long. Between the trimmed V and J ends, which lost 2 bases and 6 bases, there was a span of 10 bases. Here the CDR3 reads CASSLRDGDGYTF. CDR3 sequence (DNA): TGTGCCAGCAGCTTAAGGGATGGAGATGGCTACACCTTC. Together with reference TRBV7-6 and TRBJ1-2, the CDR3 gives the full variable domain: GAGVSQSPRYKVTKRGQDVALRCDPISGHVSLYWYRQALGQGPEFLTYFNYEAQQDKSGLPNDRFSAERPEGSISTLTIQRTEQRDSAMYRCASSLRDGDGYTFGSGTRLTVV.

The chain uses TRBV6-5 and TRBJ1-1; 8 positions agree with TRBD1. The CDR3 length is 13 residues. Germline V gene sequence: CDR1 MNHEY, CDR2 SVGAGI. J gave up 4 bases and V 7 bases, and 5 bases lay outside the gene matches. The CDR3 loop reads CASTGQGGTEAFF. Written as DNA, the CDR3 is TGTGCCAGCACAGGACAGGGAGGCACTGAAGCTTTCTTT.

The V and J genes are TRBV6-5 and TRBJ1-4; D perhaps matches TRBD1 (6 bases). Germline V gene sequence: CDR1 MNHEY, CDR2 SVGAGI. There are 15 residues in the CDR3. Trimming removed 5 bases at V and 7 bases at J, with 17 bases between. CDR3 DNA sequence: TGTGCCAGCAGTGCGGGGGGGCCTGATGGTGAAAAACTGTTTTTT. This sequence encodes CASSAGGPDGEKLFF.